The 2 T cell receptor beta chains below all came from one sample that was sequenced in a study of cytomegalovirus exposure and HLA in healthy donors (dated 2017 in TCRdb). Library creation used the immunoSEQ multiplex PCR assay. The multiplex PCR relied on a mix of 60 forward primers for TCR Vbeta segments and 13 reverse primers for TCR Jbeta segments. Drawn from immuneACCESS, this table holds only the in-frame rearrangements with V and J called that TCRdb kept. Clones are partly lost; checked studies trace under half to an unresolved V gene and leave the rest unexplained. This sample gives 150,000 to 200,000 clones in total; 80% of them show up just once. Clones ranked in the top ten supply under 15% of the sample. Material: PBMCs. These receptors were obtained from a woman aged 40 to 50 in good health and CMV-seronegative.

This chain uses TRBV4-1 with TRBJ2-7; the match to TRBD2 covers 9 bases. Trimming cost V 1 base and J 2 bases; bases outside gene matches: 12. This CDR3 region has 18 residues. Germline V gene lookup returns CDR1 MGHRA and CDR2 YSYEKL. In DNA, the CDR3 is TGCGCCAGCAGCCAAGTGGTCGTCGAAAGCGGGGGGACCTACGAGCAGTACTTC. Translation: CASSQVVVESGGTYEQYF.

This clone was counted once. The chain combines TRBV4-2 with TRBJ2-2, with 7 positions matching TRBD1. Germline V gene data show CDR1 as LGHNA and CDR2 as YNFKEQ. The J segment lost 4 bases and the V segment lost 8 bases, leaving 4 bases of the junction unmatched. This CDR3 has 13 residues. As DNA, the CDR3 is TGTGCCAGCGGGGACAGATTCACCGGGGAGCTGTTTTTT. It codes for CASGDRFTGELFF.